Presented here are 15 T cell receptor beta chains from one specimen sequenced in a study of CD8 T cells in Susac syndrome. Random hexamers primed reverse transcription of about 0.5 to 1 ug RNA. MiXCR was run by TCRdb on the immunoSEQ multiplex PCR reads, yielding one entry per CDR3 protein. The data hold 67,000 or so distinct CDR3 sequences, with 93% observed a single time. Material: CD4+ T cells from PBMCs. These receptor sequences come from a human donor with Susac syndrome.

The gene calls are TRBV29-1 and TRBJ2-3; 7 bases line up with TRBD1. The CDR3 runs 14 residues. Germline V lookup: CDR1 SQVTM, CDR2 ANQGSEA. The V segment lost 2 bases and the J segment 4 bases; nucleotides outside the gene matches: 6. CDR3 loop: CSVESGQVPDTQYF. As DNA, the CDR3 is TGCAGCGTTGAATCCGGACAGGTCCCAGATACGCAGTATTTT.

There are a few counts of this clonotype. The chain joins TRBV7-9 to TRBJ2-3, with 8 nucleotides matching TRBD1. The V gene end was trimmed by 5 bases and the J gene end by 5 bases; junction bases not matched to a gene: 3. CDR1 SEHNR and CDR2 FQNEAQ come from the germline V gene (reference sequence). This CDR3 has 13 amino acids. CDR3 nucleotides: TGTGCCAGCAGCCCACAGGGGGTAGATACGCAGTATTTT. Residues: CASSPQGVDTQYF. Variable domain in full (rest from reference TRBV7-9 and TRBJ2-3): DTGVSQNPRHKITKRGQNVTFRCDPISEHNRLYWYRQTLGQGPEFLTYFQNEAQLEKSRLLSDRFSAERPKGSFSTLEIQRTEQGDSAMYLCASSPQGVDTQYFGPGTRLTVL.

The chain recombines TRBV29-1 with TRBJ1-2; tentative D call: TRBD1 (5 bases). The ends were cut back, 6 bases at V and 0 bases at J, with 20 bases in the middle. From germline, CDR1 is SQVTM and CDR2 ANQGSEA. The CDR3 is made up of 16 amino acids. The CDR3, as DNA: TGCAGCGTGTCCGGGACCACATTAATCTCTAACTATGGCTACACCTTC. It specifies CSVSGTTLISNYGYTF.

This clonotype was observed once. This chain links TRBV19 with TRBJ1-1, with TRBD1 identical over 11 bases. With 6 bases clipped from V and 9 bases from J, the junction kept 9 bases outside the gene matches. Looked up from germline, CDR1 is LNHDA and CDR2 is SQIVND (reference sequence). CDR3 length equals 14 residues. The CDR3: CASRTDRGPSQAFF. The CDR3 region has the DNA TGTGCCAGTAGGACGGACAGGGGGCCATCCCAAGCTTTCTTT.

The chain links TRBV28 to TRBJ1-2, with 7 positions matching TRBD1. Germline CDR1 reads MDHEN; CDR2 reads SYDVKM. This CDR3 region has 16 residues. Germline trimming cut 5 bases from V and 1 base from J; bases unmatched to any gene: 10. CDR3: CASSPGSGQSNYGYTF. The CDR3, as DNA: TGTGCCAGCAGTCCCGGGTCGGGACAGAGTAACTATGGCTACACCTTC.

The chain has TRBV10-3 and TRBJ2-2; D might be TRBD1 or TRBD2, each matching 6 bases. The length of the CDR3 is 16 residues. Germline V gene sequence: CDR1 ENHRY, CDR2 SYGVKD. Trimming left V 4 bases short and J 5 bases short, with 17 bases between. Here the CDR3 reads CAISVLTGGQTGELFF. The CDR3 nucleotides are TGTGCCATCAGTGTCCTGACAGGAGGGCAGACCGGGGAGCTGTTTTTT.

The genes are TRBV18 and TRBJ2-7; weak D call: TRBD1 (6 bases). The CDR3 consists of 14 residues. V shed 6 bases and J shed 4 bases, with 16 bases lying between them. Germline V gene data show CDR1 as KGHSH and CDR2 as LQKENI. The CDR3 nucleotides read TGTGCCAGCTCGACAGTATCGACAGGTTACGAGCAGTACTTC. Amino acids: CASSTVSTGYEQYF.

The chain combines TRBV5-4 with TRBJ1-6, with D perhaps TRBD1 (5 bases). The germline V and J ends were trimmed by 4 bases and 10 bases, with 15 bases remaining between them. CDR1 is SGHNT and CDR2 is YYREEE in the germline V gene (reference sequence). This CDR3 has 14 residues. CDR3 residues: CASSLGLVSSPLHF. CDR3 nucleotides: TGTGCCAGCAGCCTGGGACTGGTTTCCTCACCCCTCCACTTT.

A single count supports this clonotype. The CDR3 here is CASSLFRDRLNTIYF. The CDR3, as DNA: TGTGCCAGCAGCCTATTCCGGGACAGACTAAACACCATATATTTT. The chain combines TRBV7-9 with TRBJ1-3; 7 bases agree with TRBD1. The CDR3 is made up of 15 amino acids. Germline-derived CDR1 and CDR2 are SEHNR and FQNEAQ (reference sequence). The V and J ends lost 5 bases and 6 bases, in that order; junction bases with no gene match: 10. Complete variable domain (other parts from reference TRBV7-9 and TRBJ1-3): DTGVSQNPRHKITKRGQNVTFRCDPISEHNRLYWYRQTLGQGPEFLTYFQNEAQLEKSRLLSDRFSAERPKGSFSTLEIQRTEQGDSAMYLCASSLFRDRLNTIYFGEGSWLTVV.

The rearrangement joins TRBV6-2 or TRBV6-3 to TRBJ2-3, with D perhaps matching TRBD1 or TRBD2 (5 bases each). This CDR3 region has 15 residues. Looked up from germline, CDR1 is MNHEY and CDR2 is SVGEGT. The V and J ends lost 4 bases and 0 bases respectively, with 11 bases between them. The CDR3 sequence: CASSLGRTSTDTQYF. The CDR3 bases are TGTGCCAGCAGTTTGGGGCGGACTAGCACAGATACGCAGTATTTT.

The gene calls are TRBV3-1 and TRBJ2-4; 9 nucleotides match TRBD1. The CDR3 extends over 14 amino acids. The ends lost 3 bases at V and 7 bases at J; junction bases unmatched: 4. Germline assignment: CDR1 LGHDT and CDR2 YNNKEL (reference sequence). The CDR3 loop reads CASSHWDRVNIQYF. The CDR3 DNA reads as TGTGCCAGCAGCCATTGGGACAGGGTTAACATTCAGTACTTC.

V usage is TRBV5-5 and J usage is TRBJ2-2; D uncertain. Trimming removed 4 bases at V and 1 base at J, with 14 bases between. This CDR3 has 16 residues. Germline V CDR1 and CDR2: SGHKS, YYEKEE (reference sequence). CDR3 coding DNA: TGTGCCAGCAGCCCCGTTCCGGTGGTGAACACCGGGGAGCTGTTTTTT. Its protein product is CASSPVPVVNTGELFF. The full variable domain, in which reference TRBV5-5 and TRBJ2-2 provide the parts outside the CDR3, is DAGVTQSPTHLIKTRGQQVTLRCSPISGHKSVSWYQQVLGQGPQFIFQYYEKEERGRGNFPDRFSARQFPNYSSELNVNALLLGDSALYLCASSPVPVVNTGELFFGEGSRLTVL.

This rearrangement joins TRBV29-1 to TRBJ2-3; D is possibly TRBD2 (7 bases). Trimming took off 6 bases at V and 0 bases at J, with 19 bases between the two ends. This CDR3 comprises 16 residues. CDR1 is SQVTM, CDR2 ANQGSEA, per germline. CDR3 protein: CSVGGRGGESTDTQYF. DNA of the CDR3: TGCAGCGTGGGAGGAAGAGGGGGGGAGAGCACAGATACGCAGTATTTT.

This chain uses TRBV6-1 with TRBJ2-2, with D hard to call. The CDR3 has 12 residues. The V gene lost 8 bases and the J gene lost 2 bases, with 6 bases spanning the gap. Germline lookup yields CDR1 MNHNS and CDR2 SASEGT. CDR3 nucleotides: TGTGCCAGCGGCCGAAACACCGGGGAGCTGTTTTTT. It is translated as CASGRNTGELFF.

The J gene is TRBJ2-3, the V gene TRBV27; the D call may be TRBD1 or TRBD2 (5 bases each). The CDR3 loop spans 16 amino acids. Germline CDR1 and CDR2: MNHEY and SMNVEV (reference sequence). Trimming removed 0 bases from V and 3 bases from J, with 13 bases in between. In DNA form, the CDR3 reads TGTGCCAGCAGTTTATCACGGGGCCGATGGACAGATACGCAGTATTTT. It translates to CASSLSRGRWTDTQYF.